One sample yielded the 19 T cell receptor beta chains listed below, sequenced in a study of blood T cells in healthy people across ages. A second PCR, run for roughly 7 to 12 cycles, used a sample-barcoded 5' primer plus a J-beta primer mix. TCRdb reprocessed the 5' RACE reads with MiXCR, giving one entry per CDR3 protein. The top ten clones hold 17% of a sample with just under 900,000 distinct CDR3 sequences, 25% to 30% of them seen once. Input material: blood. These receptor sequences come from a woman aged 80 or over in good health.

This clonotype was picked up many times. The chain uses TRBV29-1 and TRBJ2-3; D could derive from TRBD1 or TRBD2 (6 bases each). This CDR3 comprises 13 residues. CDR1 SQVTM and CDR2 ANQGSEA come from the germline V gene. Trimming took off 5 bases at V and 0 bases at J, with 9 bases between the two ends. CDR3 bases: TGCAGCGTTTGGGGGGCTAGCACAGATACGCAGTATTTT. The encoded protein is CSVWGASTDTQYF.

This clonotype has ten or more counts. The V gene is TRBV28, the J gene TRBJ2-7, with 7 bases lining up with TRBD2. V trimming: 3 bases; J trimming: 7 bases; junction bases outside the gene matches: 3. This CDR3 is built from 12 residues. Per germline, CDR1 MDHEN and CDR2 SYDVKM. The CDR3: CASSLSGNEQYF. The CDR3 DNA sequence: TGTGCCAGCAGTTTGAGCGGGAATGAGCAGTACTTC.

The table lists this clonotype with many counts. V usage is TRBV7-9 and J usage is TRBJ2-1, with unresolved D. Deletions cut 4 bases from V and 6 bases from J, with 7 bases between. In germline, CDR1 is SEHNR, CDR2 FQNEAQ (reference sequence). This CDR3 has 12 amino acids. CDR3 sequence: CASSSTLNEQFF. The DNA for the CDR3 is TGTGCCAGCAGCTCTACCCTCAATGAGCAGTTCTTC.

This clonotype showed up just a few times. The chain combines TRBV20-1 with TRBJ1-6; 7 nucleotides agree with TRBD1. Trimming removed 5 bases from V and 8 bases from J; junction bases left unmatched: 6. The CDR3 spans 13 residues. Germline V gives CDR1 DFQATT, CDR2 SNEGSKA (reference sequence). The DNA of the CDR3 is TGCAGTGCTTATACAGGGGTGCATTCACCCCTCCACTTT. Protein sequence: CSAYTGVHSPLHF.

The sample holds a few counts of this clonotype. Being one base from a much bigger clone, this may be a read error. The chain carries TRBV25-1 and TRBJ2-1; tentatively, D is TRBD1 (5 bases). The length of the CDR3 is 14 residues. Germline V gene sequence: CDR1 MGHDK, CDR2 SYGVNS. CDR3 region: CASLAGSTYNGQFF. DNA for the CDR3: TGTGCCAGCCTGGCAGGGTCGACCTACAATGGGCAGTTCTTC.

In this sample, this clonotype turned up many times. This chain uses TRBV27 with TRBJ1-4; 10 nucleotides agree with TRBD1. Germline V gene sequence: CDR1 MNHEY, CDR2 SMNVEV (reference sequence). V lost 5 bases, J lost 8 bases, and 5 bases stayed unmatched. The CDR3 is 14 amino acids. CDR3 DNA: TGTGCCAGCAGTCGACAGGGGGCCGGAGAAAAACTGTTTTTT. Amino acid sequence: CASSRQGAGEKLFF.

This clonotype was detected many times. The V and J genes are TRBV4-1 and TRBJ2-5; D gene uncertain. V was shortened by 1 base and J by 5 bases, with 14 bases between the two germline ends. The germline CDR1 and CDR2 sequences are MGHRA and YSYEKL. This CDR3 is built from 15 residues. The CDR3 reads CASSQASDVGETQYF. For the CDR3, the DNA is TGCGCCAGCAGCCAAGCGAGTGACGTTGGGGAGACCCAGTACTTC.

This clonotype showed up just a few times. The genes are TRBV6-5 and TRBJ1-5; TRBD1 is a possible D gene (5 bases). The CDR3 is 14 residues long. V was pared by 5 bases and J by 5 bases, with 13 bases between. The germline CDR1 and CDR2 sequences are MNHEY and SVGAGI. Here the CDR3 reads CASSAGGPYQPQHF. CDR3 DNA: TGTGCCAGCAGTGCTGGGGGTCCCTATCAGCCCCAGCATTTT.

This clonotype was seen more than once but under ten times. The chain has TRBV7-9 and TRBJ2-1; 7 positions match TRBD1. The CDR3 has 14 amino acids. V lost 5 bases, J lost 7 bases, and 8 bases stayed unmatched. Germline V gene sequence: CDR1 SEHNR, CDR2 FQNEAQ (reference sequence). As DNA, the CDR3 is TGTGCCAGCAGCCAATTGGACAGGCCAAATGAGCAGTTCTTC. This codes for CASSQLDRPNEQFF.

This clonotype turned up a few times. The genes are TRBV24-1 and TRBJ2-7, with 9 bases lining up with TRBD1. The CDR3 extends over 17 amino acids. V was pared by 4 bases and J by 5 bases, with 14 bases of the junction left unmatched. CDR1 and CDR2 (germline): KGHDR, SFDVKD. The CDR3 region is CATSDEPPWGQGNEQYF. CDR3 bases: TGTGCCACCAGTGACGAACCCCCCTGGGGACAGGGTAACGAGCAGTACTTC.

In regard to this clonotype: At one of its ends the junction is not consistent with the germline gene, which may arise from a read error. The genes are TRBV4-2 and TRBJ1-5, with D perhaps matching TRBD1 (5 bases). CDR1 LGHNA and CDR2 YNFKEQ come from the germline V gene. The CDR3 spans 15 residues. The CDR3: CASSRDWGSNQPQHF. Here the CDR3 DNA reads TGTGCCAGCAGCCGAGATTGGGGCAGCAATCAACCCCAGCATTTT.

This chain joins TRBV11-3 and TRBJ2-4; D may be TRBD1 (6 bases). The V end lost 0 bases, the J end lost 5 bases, and 17 bases lay between the germline ends. This CDR3 spans 17 amino acids. From germline, CDR1 is SGHNT and CDR2 YENEEA. In nucleotides, the CDR3 is TGTGCCAGCAGCTTAGATATCCGACAGGTGGGCGAAAACATTCAGTACTTC. This translates into CASSLDIRQVGENIQYF.

As for this clonotype: With a much larger clone just one base away, this may be a read error. The chain joins TRBV7-9 to TRBJ2-1, with D hard to call. Germline CDR1 and CDR2: SEHNR and FQNEAQ (reference sequence). Deletions cut 7 bases from V and 2 bases from J, with 18 bases between. The CDR3 totals 16 residues. The CDR3 region has the DNA TGTGCCAGCATCTCAACCCGGACCCGGACCTACAATGAGCAGTTCTTC. It encodes CASISTRTRTYNEQFF.

The chain couples TRBV3-1 to TRBJ1-1, with D maybe TRBD1 (5 bases). Deletions cut 4 bases from V and 5 bases from J, with 23 bases between. Germline loops: CDR1 LGHDT, CDR2 YNNKEL (reference sequence). The CDR3 sequence is 17 residues long. CDR3 amino acids: CASSPYIWDLGRTEAFF. In DNA, the CDR3 is TGTGCCAGCAGCCCCTATATCTGGGACCTCGGTAGAACTGAAGCTTTCTTT. Full variable domain (outside the CDR3, taken from reference TRBV3-1 and TRBJ1-1): DTAVSQTPKYLVTQMGNDKSIKCEQNLGHDTMYWYKQDSKKFLKIMFSYNNKELIINETVPNRFSPKSPDKAHLNLHINSLELGDSAVYFCASSPYIWDLGRTEAFFGQGTRLTVV.

This clonotype appeared many times. The chain has TRBV7-2 and TRBJ1-2; TRBD1 aligns across 9 bases. Germline V CDR1 and CDR2: SGHTA, FQGNSA. The CDR3 contains 15 residues. J lost 3 bases, V lost 5 bases, and 7 bases had no gene match. CDR3 in amino acids: CASSNPGQGYYGYTF. CDR3 sequence (DNA): TGTGCCAGCAGCAATCCGGGACAGGGTTACTATGGCTACACCTTC.

The sample holds one count of this clonotype. V and J are TRBV3-1 and TRBJ1-5; D gene ambiguous. This CDR3 has 15 amino acids. Trimming took off 4 bases at V and 0 bases at J, with 10 bases between the two ends. Germline CDR1 LGHDT, CDR2 YNNKEL (reference sequence). The DNA for the CDR3 is TGTGCCAGCAGCCCCCCCCCCTATAGCAATCAGCCCCAGCATTTT. Its protein product is CASSPPPYSNQPQHF.

This clonotype has at least ten counts. The chain is built from TRBV10-3 and TRBJ2-1, with TRBD1 matching over 9 bases. Germline lookup yields CDR1 ENHRY and CDR2 SYGVKD. Unmatched junction bases numbered 3, after V lost 7 bases and J lost 8 bases. The CDR3 extends over 12 amino acids. Here the CDR3 reads CAIKNRGHEQFF. For the CDR3, the DNA is TGTGCCATCAAAAACAGGGGGCATGAGCAGTTCTTC.

This clonotype was counted at least ten times. J is TRBJ2-1 and V is TRBV12-3 or TRBV12-4; D is uncertain. V was trimmed by 6 bases and J by 4 bases, leaving 13 bases between them. The CDR3 runs 14 residues. The CDR3 DNA reads TGTGCCAGCAGCCTGTCCCTGCGGTACAATGAGCAGTTCTTC. The encoded protein is CASSLSLRYNEQFF.

This clonotype was recorded many times. The chain carries TRBV6-5 and TRBJ2-3, with D tentatively TRBD1 or TRBD2 (6 bases each). The germline CDR1 and CDR2 sequences are MNHEY and SVGAGI. V was clipped by 2 bases and J by 3 bases, with 9 bases between them. The CDR3 sequence is 14 residues long. DNA for the CDR3: TGTGCCAGCAGTTACCAGGGGAGGACAGATACGCAGTATTTT. The encoded protein is CASSYQGRTDTQYF.